What follows are 15 T cell receptor beta chains derived from one specimen sequenced in a study of T-cell reconstitution after alpha-beta-depleted transplantation in children (dated by TCRdb to 2016 to 2017). To prepare the library, PCR was applied. Data came from an Illumina HiSeq 2500. TCR libraries were prepared with molecular barcoding, using unique molecular identifiers to normalize TCRbeta repertoire quantification. The public reads were run again by TCRdb, first through fastp at Q25 and then through MiXCR, and only productive beta chains were kept. Each CDR3 protein appears once, grouped with its most common genes and DNA. The table for this sample lists about 540,000 distinct CDR3 sequences; 18% of them were counted only once. The top ten hold over 3% of the sample. The sample in question was PBMCs from the stem cell graft donor, obtained from the stem cell graft. The receptors shown here come from a human donor who donated a stem cell graft to a child with acute lymphoblastic leukemia.

This clonotype was found many times. The chain combines TRBV12-3 or TRBV12-4 with TRBJ2-3, with D perhaps matching TRBD2 (6 bases). The CDR3 totals 15 residues. The V end lost 6 bases, the J end lost 2 bases, and 15 bases lay between the germline ends. The CDR3 spells CASSLGLPNTDTQYF. As DNA, the CDR3 is TGTGCCAGCAGCCTAGGACTACCTAACACAGATACGCAGTATTTT.

This clonotype was seen a handful of times. The rearrangement uses TRBV20-1 and TRBJ2-5; the D gene is possibly TRBD1 (5 bases). Trimming removed 6 bases at V and 1 base at J, with 9 bases between. The CDR3 is 12 amino acids. Germline-derived CDR1 and CDR2 are DFQATT and SNEGSKA (reference sequence). The CDR3 is CSAGEIQETQYF. CDR3 nucleotide sequence: TGCAGTGCAGGGGAAATCCAAGAGACCCAGTACTTC.

This clonotype was seen a few times. The chain carries TRBV20-1 and TRBJ1-1; 7 nucleotides agree with TRBD1. This CDR3 is built from 15 residues. The trim removed 2 bases at V and 0 bases at J, leaving 6 bases unmatched. Germline V gives CDR1 DFQATT, CDR2 SNEGSKA (reference sequence). The chain's CDR3 is CSARPTGLMNTEAFF. The CDR3, as DNA: TGCAGTGCTAGACCGACAGGGCTCATGAACACTGAAGCTTTCTTT.

The chain employs TRBV5-6 and TRBJ1-2, with D perhaps matching TRBD1 (6 bases). Germline V gene lookup returns CDR1 SGHDT and CDR2 YYEEEE. The germline V and J ends were trimmed by 3 bases and 4 bases, with 19 bases remaining between them. This CDR3 spans 16 amino acids. In nucleotides, the CDR3 is TGTGCCAGCAGCTCGGGAAAGAGACAGGTGACCTATGGCTACACCTTC. Translation: CASSSGKRQVTYGYTF. The full variable domain, in which reference TRBV5-6 and TRBJ1-2 provide the parts outside the CDR3, is DAGVTQSPTHLIKTRGQQVTLRCSPKSGHDTVSWYQQALGQGPQFIFQYYEEEERQRGNFPDRFSGHQFPNYSSELNVNALLLGDSALYLCASSSGKRQVTYGYTFGSGTRLTVV.

This clonotype has a handful of counts. The chain couples TRBV4-1 to TRBJ1-2; D is unresolved. The V end lost 5 bases, the J end lost 1 base, and 5 bases lay between the germline ends. This CDR3 is 12 amino acids long. Germline CDR1 and CDR2: MGHRA and YSYEKL. The CDR3 region has the DNA TGCGCCAGCAGCTTTGTTAACTATGGCTACACCTTC. This encodes CASSFVNYGYTF.

This clonotype was seen a few times. The rearrangement joins TRBV7-9 to TRBJ1-5; D gene uncertain. The CDR3 is 14 residues long. CDR1 and CDR2 (germline): SEHNR, FQNEAQ (reference sequence). Between the trimmed V and J ends, which lost 1 base and 6 bases, there was a span of 10 bases. CDR3 in amino acids: CASSLEGSRQPQHF. CDR3 sequence (DNA): TGTGCCAGCAGCTTAGAGGGATCCCGTCAGCCCCAGCATTTT.

This clonotype was counted a few times. This chain connects TRBV3-1 to TRBJ1-2, with D perhaps TRBD1 (5 bases). The germline CDR1 and CDR2 sequences are LGHDT and YNNKEL (reference sequence). CDR3 length equals 14 residues. The V gene lost 1 base and the J gene lost 1 base, with 7 bases spanning the gap. The CDR3 sequence: CASSQGTLNYGYTF. CDR3 sequence (DNA): TGTGCCAGCAGCCAAGGGACACTTAACTATGGCTACACCTTC.

The chain uses TRBV4-1 and TRBJ2-7; 10 bases are shared with TRBD2. In germline, CDR1 is MGHRA, CDR2 YSYEKL. The V and J ends lost 4 bases and 6 bases, in that order; junction bases with no gene match: 24. The CDR3 spans 20 residues. CDR3 sequence (DNA): TGCGCCAGCAGCCCAGTCCTGGCAGGGTTAAGCGGGAGGGGTGGCTCCGAGCAGTACTTC. Protein: CASSPVLAGLSGRGGSEQYF.

This clonotype has more than one count but fewer than ten. This chain uses TRBV30 with TRBJ2-7; D possibly corresponds to TRBD2 (6 bases). Germline assignment: CDR1 GTSNPN and CDR2 SVGIG (reference sequence). V was clipped by 5 bases and J by 6 bases, with 17 bases between them. The CDR3 contains 13 residues. CDR3 loop: CAWDPRGFREQYF. For the CDR3, the DNA is TGTGCCTGGGATCCACGGGGGTTTCGCGAGCAGTACTTC.

This chain joins TRBV18 and TRBJ1-1; no definite D call. CDR3 length: 15 residues. The ends were cut back, 1 base at V and 2 bases at J, with 11 bases in the middle. Germline CDR1 reads KGHSH; CDR2 reads LQKENI. The CDR3 protein is CASSPLAHSNTEAFF. The CDR3, as DNA: TGTGCCAGCTCACCACTTGCCCATTCTAACACTGAAGCTTTCTTT.

For this clonotype: This could be a read error, since a much larger clone is one nucleotide away. The CDR3 nucleotides read TGCGCCAGCAGCGGGACAGGATACAATGAGCAGTTCTTC. Its protein is CASSGTGYNEQFF. This sequence joins TRBV5-1 and TRBJ2-1; TRBD1 agrees at 8 bases. Trimming at V came to 4 bases and at J to 4 bases, leaving 1 base not matched to a gene. This CDR3 spans 13 amino acids. The germline CDR1 and CDR2 sequences are SGHRS and YFSETQ. Filled out from reference TRBV5-1 and TRBJ2-1, the complete variable domain reads KAGVTQTPRYLIKTRGQQVTLSCSPISGHRSVSWYQQTPGQGLQFLFEYFSETQRNKGNFPGRFSGRQFSNSRSEMNVSTLELGDSALYLCASSGTGYNEQFFGPGTRLTVL.

This chain joins TRBV27 and TRBJ2-5; TRBD2 matches 7 bases. V lost 3 bases and J lost 1; bases outside the gene matches: 14. Germline loops: CDR1 MNHEY, CDR2 SMNVEV (reference sequence). This CDR3 is built from 18 residues. In DNA, the CDR3 is TGTGCCAGCAGTTTTGGCTCCAATTGGGCGGGAGCCCAAGAGACCCAGTACTTC. It is translated as CASSFGSNWAGAQETQYF.

This clonotype was counted between two and nine times. The chain links TRBV7-3 to TRBJ2-2, with TRBD1 matching over 8 bases. Germline V gives CDR1 SGHTA, CDR2 FQGTGA. This CDR3 is built from 14 residues. Trimming removed 2 bases from V and 7 bases from J; junction bases left unmatched: 3. The CDR3 reads CASSLGQGFGELFF. CDR3 bases: TGTGCCAGCAGCTTAGGACAGGGATTCGGGGAGCTGTTTTTT. Looking up the rest from reference TRBV7-3 and TRBJ2-2 gives the full variable domain: GAGVSQTPSNKVTEKGKYVELRCDPISGHTALYWYRQSLGQGPEFLIYFQGTGAADDSGLPNDRFFAVRPEGSVSTLKIQRTERGDSAVYLCASSLGQGFGELFFGEGSRLTVL.

This clonotype appeared a few times. The rearrangement links TRBV14 to TRBJ2-5, with no clear D. Trimming stripped 4 bases from V and 0 bases from J, with 12 bases between. Germline-derived CDR1 and CDR2 are SGHDN and FVKESK. The CDR3 has 15 residues. Here the CDR3 DNA reads TGTGCCAGCAGCCCCTGGACGGAGTACCAAGAGACCCAGTACTTC. Encoded protein: CASSPWTEYQETQYF.

V usage is TRBV15 and J usage is TRBJ2-2, with D uncertain. The V and J ends lost 4 bases and 0 bases respectively, with 18 bases between them. The CDR3 length is 18 residues. Germline CDR1 is LNHNV and CDR2 is YYDKDF (reference sequence). CDR3 sequence reads: CATSTFRSGQPNTGELFF. For the CDR3, the DNA is TGTGCCACCAGCACTTTCAGGTCGGGCCAACCGAACACCGGGGAGCTGTTTTTT.